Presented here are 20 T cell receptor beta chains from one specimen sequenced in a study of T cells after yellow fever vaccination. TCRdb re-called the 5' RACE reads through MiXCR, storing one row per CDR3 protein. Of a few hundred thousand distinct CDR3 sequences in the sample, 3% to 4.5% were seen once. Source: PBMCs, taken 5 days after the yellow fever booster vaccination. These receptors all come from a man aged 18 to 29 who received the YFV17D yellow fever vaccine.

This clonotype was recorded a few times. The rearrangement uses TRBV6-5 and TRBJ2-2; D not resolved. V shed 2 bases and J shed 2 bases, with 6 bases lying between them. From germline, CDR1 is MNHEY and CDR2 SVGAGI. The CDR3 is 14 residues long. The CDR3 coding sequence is TGTGCCAGCAGTTACACGGCAAACACCGGGGAGCTGTTTTTT. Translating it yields CASSYTANTGELFF.

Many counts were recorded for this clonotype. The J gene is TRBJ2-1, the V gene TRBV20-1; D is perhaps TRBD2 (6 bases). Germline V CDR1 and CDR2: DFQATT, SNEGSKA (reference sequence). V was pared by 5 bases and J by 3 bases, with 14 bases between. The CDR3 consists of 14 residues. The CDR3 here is CSALTGTHYNEQFF. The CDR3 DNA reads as TGCAGTGCTCTTACCGGGACTCACTACAATGAGCAGTTCTTC.

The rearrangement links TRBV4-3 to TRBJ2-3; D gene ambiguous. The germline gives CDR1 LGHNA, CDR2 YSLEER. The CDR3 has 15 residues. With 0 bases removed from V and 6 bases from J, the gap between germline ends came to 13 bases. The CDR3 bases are TGCGCCAGCAGCCAAGAAGGAAGGGTGGGCGATACGCAGTATTTT. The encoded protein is CASSQEGRVGDTQYF.

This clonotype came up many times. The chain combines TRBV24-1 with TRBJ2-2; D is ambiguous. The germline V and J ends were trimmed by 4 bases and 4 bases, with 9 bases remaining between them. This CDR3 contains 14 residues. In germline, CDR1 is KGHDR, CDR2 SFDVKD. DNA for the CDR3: TGTGCCACCAGTGACCTAGACCTCACCGGGGAGCTGTTTTTT. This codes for CATSDLDLTGELFF.

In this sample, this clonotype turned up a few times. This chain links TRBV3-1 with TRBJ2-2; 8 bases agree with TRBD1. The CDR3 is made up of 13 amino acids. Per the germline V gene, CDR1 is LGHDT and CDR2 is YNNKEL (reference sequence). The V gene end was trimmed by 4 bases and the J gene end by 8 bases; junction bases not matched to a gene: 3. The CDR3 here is CASSRTGFGELFF. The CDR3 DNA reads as TGTGCCAGCAGCCGGACAGGGTTTGGGGAGCTGTTTTTT.

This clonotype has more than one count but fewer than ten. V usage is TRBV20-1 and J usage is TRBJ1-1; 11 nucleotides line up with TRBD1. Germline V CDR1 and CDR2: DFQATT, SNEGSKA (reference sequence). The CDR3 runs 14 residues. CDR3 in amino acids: CRAGQGARSTEAFF. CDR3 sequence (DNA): TGCAGAGCCGGACAGGGGGCGCGAAGCACTGAAGCTTTCTTT.

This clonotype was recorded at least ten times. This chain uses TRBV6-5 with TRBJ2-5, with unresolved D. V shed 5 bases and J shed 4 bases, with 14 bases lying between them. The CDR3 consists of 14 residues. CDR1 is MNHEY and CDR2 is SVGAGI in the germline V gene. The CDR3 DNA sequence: TGTGCCAGCAGTGCCATTAGGAGAGGAGAGACCCAGTACTTC. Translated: CASSAIRRGETQYF.

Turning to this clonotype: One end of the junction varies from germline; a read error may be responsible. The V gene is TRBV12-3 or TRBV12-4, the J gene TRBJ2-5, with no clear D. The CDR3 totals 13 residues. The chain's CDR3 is CASHPTPPETLYF. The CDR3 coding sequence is TGTGCCAGCCACCCCACGCCCCCCGAGACCCTGTACTTC.

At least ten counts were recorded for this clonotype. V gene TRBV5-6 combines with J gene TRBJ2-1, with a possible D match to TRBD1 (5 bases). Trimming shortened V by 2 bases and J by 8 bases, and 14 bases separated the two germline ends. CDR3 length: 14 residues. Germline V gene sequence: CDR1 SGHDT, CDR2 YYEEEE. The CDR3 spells CASSFLVIRDEQFF. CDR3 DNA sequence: TGTGCCAGCAGCTTCTTGGTGATCAGGGATGAGCAGTTCTTC.

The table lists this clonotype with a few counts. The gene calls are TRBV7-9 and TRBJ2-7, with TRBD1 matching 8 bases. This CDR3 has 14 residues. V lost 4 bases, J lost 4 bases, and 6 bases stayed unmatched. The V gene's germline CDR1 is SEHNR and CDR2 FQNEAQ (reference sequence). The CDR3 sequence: CASSSWTGRYEQYF. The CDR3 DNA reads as TGTGCCAGCAGCTCATGGACAGGGAGGTACGAGCAGTACTTC. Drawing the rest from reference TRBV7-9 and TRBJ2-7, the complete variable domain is DTGVSQNPRHKITKRGQNVTFRCDPISEHNRLYWYRQTLGQGPEFLTYFQNEAQLEKSRLLSDRFSAERPKGSFSTLEIQRTEQGDSAMYLCASSSWTGRYEQYFGPGTRLTVT.

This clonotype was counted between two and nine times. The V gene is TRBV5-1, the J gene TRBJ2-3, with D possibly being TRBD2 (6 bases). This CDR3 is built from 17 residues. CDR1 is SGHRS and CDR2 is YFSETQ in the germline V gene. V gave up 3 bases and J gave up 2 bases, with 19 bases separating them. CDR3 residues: CASSSPRDLHYTDTQYF. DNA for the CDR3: TGCGCCAGCAGCTCACCTCGGGACTTACACTACACAGATACGCAGTATTTT.

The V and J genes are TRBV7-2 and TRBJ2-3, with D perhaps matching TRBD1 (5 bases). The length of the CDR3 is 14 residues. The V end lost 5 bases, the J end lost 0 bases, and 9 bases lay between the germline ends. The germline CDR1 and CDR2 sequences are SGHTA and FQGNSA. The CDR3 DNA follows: TGTGCCAGCAGCGTTCGACAGAGCACAGATACGCAGTATTTT. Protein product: CASSVRQSTDTQYF. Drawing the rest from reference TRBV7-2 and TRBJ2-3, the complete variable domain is GAGVSQSPSNKVTEKGKDVELRCDPISGHTALYWYRQSLGQGLEFLIYFQGNSAPDKSGLPSDRFSAERTGGSVSTLTIQRTQQEDSAVYLCASSVRQSTDTQYFGPGTRLTVL.

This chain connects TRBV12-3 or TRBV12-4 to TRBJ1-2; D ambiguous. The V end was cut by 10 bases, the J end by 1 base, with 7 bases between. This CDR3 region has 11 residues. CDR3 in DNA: TGTGCCACCGGGTATAACTATGGCTACACCTTC. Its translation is CATGYNYGYTF.

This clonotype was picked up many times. The CDR3 bases are TGCGCCAGCAGCCCTAGGACAGGTCGGAATAACAATGAGCAGTTCTTC. Protein: CASSPRTGRNNNEQFF. The V gene is TRBV4-1, the J gene TRBJ2-1; 7 bases line up with TRBD1. With V trimmed by 4 bases and J by 5 bases, 11 bases remained unmatched. Germline CDR1 MGHRA, CDR2 YSYEKL. The CDR3 is 16 residues long.

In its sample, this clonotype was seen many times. The CDR3 DNA is TGTGCCAGCAGCGTAGGGTACAATGAGCAGTTCTTC. Its protein is CASSVGYNEQFF. The chain is built from TRBV9 and TRBJ2-1; no definite D call. This CDR3 is 12 amino acids long. V was trimmed by 0 bases and J by 4 bases, leaving 2 bases between them. CDR1 and CDR2 (germline): SGDLS, YYNGEE.

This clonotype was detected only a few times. CDR3 nucleotide sequence: TGCGCCAGCAGCCAAGAAAGAGTCGTGACAGGGTACTCCTACGAGCAGTACTTC. The encoded protein is CASSQERVVTGYSYEQYF. V is TRBV4-3 and J is TRBJ2-7; 7 bases match TRBD1. CDR1 is LGHNA and CDR2 is YSLEER in the germline V gene. Losses at the gene ends were 0 bases for V and 0 bases for J; bases not matched to a gene: 11. The CDR3 runs 18 residues.

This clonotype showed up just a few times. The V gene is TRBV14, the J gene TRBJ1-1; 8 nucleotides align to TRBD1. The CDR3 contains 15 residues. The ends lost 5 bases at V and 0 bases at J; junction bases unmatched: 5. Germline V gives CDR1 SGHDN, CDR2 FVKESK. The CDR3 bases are TGTGCCAGCAGCAAACCGGGACAGGTGAACACTGAAGCTTTCTTT. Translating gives CASSKPGQVNTEAFF.

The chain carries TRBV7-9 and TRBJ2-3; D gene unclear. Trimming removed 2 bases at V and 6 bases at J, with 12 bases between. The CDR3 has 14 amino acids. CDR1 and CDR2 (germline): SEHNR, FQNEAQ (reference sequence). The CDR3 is CASSLRGVPDTQYF. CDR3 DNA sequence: TGTGCCAGCAGCTTACGAGGTGTGCCTGATACGCAGTATTTT. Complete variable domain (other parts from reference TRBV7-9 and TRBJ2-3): DTGVSQNPRHKITKRGQNVTFRCDPISEHNRLYWYRQTLGQGPEFLTYFQNEAQLEKSRLLSDRFSAERPKGSFSTLEIQRTEQGDSAMYLCASSLRGVPDTQYFGPGTRLTVL.

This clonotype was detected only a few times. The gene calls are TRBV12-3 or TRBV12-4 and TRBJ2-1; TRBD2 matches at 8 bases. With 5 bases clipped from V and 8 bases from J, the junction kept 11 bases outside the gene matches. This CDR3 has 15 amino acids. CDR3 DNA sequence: TGTGCCAGCAGTCCCCGCCGGGGGGGTTACGATGAGCAGTTCTTC. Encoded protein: CASSPRRGGYDEQFF.

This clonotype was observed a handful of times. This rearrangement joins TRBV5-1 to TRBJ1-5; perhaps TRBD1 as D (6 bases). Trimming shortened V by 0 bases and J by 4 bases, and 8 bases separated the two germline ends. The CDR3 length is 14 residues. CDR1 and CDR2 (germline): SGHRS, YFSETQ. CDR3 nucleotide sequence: TGCGCCAGCAGCTTGGGGACAGCAAATCAGCCCCAGCATTTT. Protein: CASSLGTANQPQHF.